A selection of T cell receptor beta chains follows, all from one sample in a study of identifying expanded T cells in peripheral blood. Repertoires were generated with immunoSEQ multiplex PCR, while TCRdb's copy carries only in-frame clones and drops some. The sample records tens of thousands of clones, over 80% being singletons. Sequenced input: blood. The receptors shown here come from a person aged 18 to 75 in good health. Each CDR3 is given with its conserved first and last residue. For some rows the clone size is stated as once, few or many, or as a class when expanded; others skip it.

abundance: NA; len: 16; j_gene: TRBJ2-2; v_gene: TRBV10-3; CDR3aa: CAISEPGLALTGELFF
abundance: NA; len: 15; j_gene: TRBJ2-1; v_gene: TRBV28; CDR3aa: CASNPGGELYNEQFF
abundance: NA; len: 17; j_gene: TRBJ1-2; v_gene: TRBV18; CDR3aa: CASSPSSGLSGNYGYTF
abundance: NA; len: 14; j_gene: TRBJ2-7; v_gene: TRBV9; CDR3aa: CASSVGSPLGEQYF
abundance: NA; len: 15; j_gene: TRBJ2-2; v_gene: TRBV28; CDR3aa: CASSPVGAGTGELFF
abundance: NA; len: 14; j_gene: TRBJ2-5; v_gene: TRBV7-2; CDR3aa: CASGQGGMVETQYF
abundance: NA; len: 15; j_gene: TRBJ2-3; v_gene: TRBV7-2; CDR3aa: CASSFYRGQADTQYF
abundance: NA; len: 14; j_gene: TRBJ2-1; v_gene: TRBV5-1; CDR3aa: CASSFLDSGSEQFF
abundance: once; len: 13; j_gene: TRBJ2-7; v_gene: TRBV28; CDR3aa: CASSGGVPYEQYF
abundance: NA; len: 14; j_gene: TRBJ2-7; v_gene: TRBV18; CDR3aa: CASSLGQGPYEQYF
abundance: NA; len: 14; j_gene: TRBJ1-5; v_gene: TRBV30; CDR3aa: CAWSPVDSNQPQHF
abundance: NA; len: 16; j_gene: TRBJ2-2; v_gene: TRBV12-5; CDR3aa: CASGQTSGSDTGELFF
abundance: once; len: 15; j_gene: TRBJ1-2; v_gene: TRBV29-1; CDR3aa: CSVVPGTGGHYGYTF
abundance: NA; len: 15; j_gene: TRBJ2-7; v_gene: TRBV28; CDR3aa: CASSRPGTSNNEQYF
abundance: NA; len: 15; j_gene: TRBJ2-3; v_gene: TRBV21-1; CDR3aa: CASSNETARTDTQYF
abundance: NA; len: 16; j_gene: TRBJ2-5; v_gene: TRBV4-3; CDR3aa: CASSQEREGREETQYF
abundance: NA; len: 12; j_gene: TRBJ2-7; v_gene: TRBV7-2; CDR3aa: CASSFGPGEQYF
abundance: NA; len: 14; j_gene: TRBJ2-7; v_gene: TRBV6-1; CDR3aa: CASSEDRLSYEQYF
abundance: NA; len: 12; j_gene: TRBJ1-2; v_gene: TRBV7-9; CDR3aa: CASSLGGYGYTF
abundance: NA; len: 16; j_gene: TRBJ2-2; v_gene: TRBV7-2; CDR3aa: CASSLASALNTGELFF
abundance: few; len: 11; j_gene: TRBJ2-7; v_gene: TRBV6-6; CDR3aa: CASMGNYEQYF
abundance: NA; len: 13; j_gene: TRBJ1-2; v_gene: TRBV6-4; CDR3aa: CASSAGTTYGYTF
abundance: once; len: 18; j_gene: TRBJ2-3; v_gene: TRBV27; CDR3aa: CASSLNLAGASGADTQYF
abundance: NA; len: 13; j_gene: TRBJ2-7; v_gene: TRBV7-9; CDR3aa: CASSLEGQGKQYF
abundance: once; len: 11; j_gene: TRBJ2-4; v_gene: TRBV2; CDR3aa: CASSELVIQYF
abundance: NA; len: 15; j_gene: TRBJ1-5; v_gene: TRBV19; CDR3aa: CASRPTRDNNQPQHF
abundance: once; len: 16; j_gene: TRBJ2-5; v_gene: TRBV11-2; CDR3aa: CASSLRTSGTAETQYF
abundance: NA; len: 12; j_gene: TRBJ1-4; v_gene: TRBV29-1; CDR3aa: CSVGDSNEKLFF
abundance: NA; len: 19; j_gene: TRBJ2-3; v_gene: TRBV19; CDR3aa: CASSIIKAGAISSTDTQYF
abundance: NA; len: 15; j_gene: TRBJ2-2; v_gene: TRBV28; CDR3aa: CATPGDRMNTGELFF
abundance: NA; len: 18; j_gene: TRBJ2-5; v_gene: TRBV29-1; CDR3aa: CSVEGTGPPRGSQETQYF
abundance: NA; len: 14; j_gene: TRBJ1-5; v_gene: TRBV5-6; CDR3aa: CASSLAGGGQPQHF
abundance: NA; len: 12; j_gene: TRBJ2-2; v_gene: TRBV13; CDR3aa: CASSLGSGELFF
abundance: NA; len: 14; j_gene: TRBJ2-3; v_gene: TRBV28; CDR3aa: CASMGGQGADTQYF
abundance: few; len: 15; j_gene: TRBJ2-1; v_gene: TRBV4-1; CDR3aa: CASSQTRVAVNEQFF
abundance: NA; len: 15; j_gene: TRBJ1-2; v_gene: TRBV11-2; CDR3aa: CASSPDRGPNYGYTF
abundance: NA; len: 13; j_gene: TRBJ2-5; v_gene: TRBV5-1; CDR3aa: CASTSTGLETQYF
abundance: NA; len: 20; j_gene: TRBJ2-1; v_gene: TRBV21-1; CDR3aa: CASSKEAVRDWGRTYNEQFF
abundance: once; len: 14; j_gene: TRBJ2-5; v_gene: TRBV19; CDR3aa: CASSMDRGRETQYF